This T cell receptor beta chain was sequenced for a study of OX40 agonist ivuxolimab in advanced cancers. Libraries were prepared by immunoSEQ multiplex PCR; TCRdb keeps only in-frame clonotypes and omits some of them. The sample has some 70,000 clones; about nine tenths are singletons. This clone has only one observation. The antigen is undetermined. General study results and limits: Expanded clones were, on average, more numerous in CD8+ T cells than in CD4+.

This CDR3 comprises 16 residues. The germline gives CDR1 SEHNR, CDR2 FQNEAQ (reference sequence). V was pared by 3 bases and J by 2 bases, with 14 bases between. This specimen consisted of CD4+ or CD8+ T cells sorted from blood, obtained in a trial of the OX40 agonist ivuxolimab. The chain links TRBV7-9 to TRBJ1-5; no firm D call. The TCR was taken from an adult with an advanced solid tumor such as melanoma, head and neck, liver or kidney cancer. CDR3 amino acids: CASSLGLRGRNQPQHF. The CDR3 region has the DNA TGTGCCAGCAGCTTGGGGTTGCGGGGTCGCAATCAGCCCCAGCATTTT.